This T cell receptor beta chain was observed in a study of CD8 T cells in Susac syndrome. Overall study results and limits: As the study acknowledged, the number of individuals in its TCR sequencing and HLA analysis was relatively small.

CDR1 is MGHDK and CDR2 is SYGVNS in the germline V gene. This CDR3 is built from 11 residues. Trimming cost V 10 bases and J 4 bases, with 7 bases left between them. Points on this clonotype: Its antigen is currently unknown.

Random hexamers were used to reverse transcribe the RNA input (0.5 to 1 ug). An immunoSEQ multiplex PCR amplified TCR beta CDR3 over 54 Vbeta and 13 Jbeta. TCRdb reprocessed the immunoSEQ multiplex PCR reads via MiXCR and lists one record per CDR3 protein. Of some 220,000 distinct CDR3 sequences in the sample, 95% were seen once. FACS was used to enrich TEMRA cells, whereas the CD8+ and CD4+ T cells were obtained by negative isolation. The V and J genes are TRBV25-1 and TRBJ1-4, with D possibly being TRBD1 (6 bases). Sequencing was done on a sample of CD4+ T cells from PBMCs. The receptor comes from a human donor with multiple sclerosis. The CDR3 region is CATGVNEKLFF. The CDR3 DNA reads as TGTGCCACAGGGGTTAATGAAAAACTGTTTTTT. Together with reference TRBV25-1 and TRBJ1-4, the CDR3 gives the full variable domain: EADIYQTPRYLVIGTGKKITLECSQTMGHDKMYWYQQDPGMELHLIHYSYGVNSTEKGDLSSESTVSRIRTEHFPLTLESARPSHTSQYLCATGVNEKLFFGSGTQLSVL.